Listed below are T cell receptor beta chains from one sample, sequenced in a study of T cells expressing NK-cell markers. TCRdb re-called the 5' RACE reads and catalogs CDR3 proteins one per entry, DNA excluded. The sample totals about 450,000 distinct CDR3 sequences. Sequencing used blood T cells: a sorted CD56 or NKG2C T cell subset, CD4+ or CD8+ T cells, or bulk PBMC T cells (not recorded which). These receptors originate from a woman between 18 and 75 years old in good health. Both conserved end residues are part of each CDR3.

>TRBJ1-2|TRBV29-1
CSTWTGGSYGYTF
>TRBJ2-2|TRBV29-1
CSGKEGYDTGELFF
>TRBJ1-1|TRBV27
CASSLWGTDTEAFF
>TRBJ2-1|TRBV7-9
CASSLVISGTYNEQFF
>TRBJ2-2|TRBV30
CAWSSRTGELFF
>TRBJ1-1|TRBV7-8
CASSLGGGGWTEAFF
>TRBJ1-2|TRBV4-3
CASSQEWGLGGYTF
>TRBJ1-6|TRBV6-1
CASSPRGQGGSPLHF
>TRBJ2-1|TRBV5-1
CASYRDWDPNEQFF
>TRBJ2-1|TRBV11-2
CASSPHEGYNEQFF
>TRBJ2-3|TRBV7-8
CASSHRAGATDTQYF
>TRBJ2-5|TRBV20-1
CSANSGTSGSETQYF
>TRBJ2-1|TRBV6-2/TRBV6-3
CASSFISGRGNEQFF
>TRBJ2-2|TRBV5-5
CASSLGTAPNTGELFF
>TRBJ1-1|TRBV4-3
CASSQGSEHTEAFF
>TRBJ2-3|TRBV27
CASSPLQGRDTPDTQYF
>TRBJ1-6|TRBV28
CASRRDVPLHF
>TRBJ2-5|TRBV18
CASSPRQGDQETQYF
>TRBJ2-2|TRBV20-1
CSADTGERTGELFF
>TRBJ2-5|TRBV7-9
CASSRQGGETQYF
>TRBJ2-3|TRBV20-1
CSARDWRRDTQYF
>TRBJ2-3|TRBV5-4
CASSLGGSGWDTQYF
>TRBJ2-7|TRBV6-1
CASSEAFSLRAYF
>TRBJ1-4|TRBV24-1
CATSATGIGEKLFF
>TRBJ2-1|TRBV6-2/TRBV6-3
CASSSTLAESYNEQFF
>TRBJ2-6|TRBV19
CASSITTAGANVLTF
>TRBJ2-1|TRBV19
CASSIASGNYNEQFF
>TRBJ2-3|TRBV10-3
CAISDLRGVDTQYF
>TRBJ2-7|TRBV5-3
CASIPGTSGSIYEQYF
>TRBJ1-1|TRBV4-3
CASSPGGSSATEAFF
>TRBJ2-5|TRBV7-3
CASSPGGDLETQYF
>TRBJ2-1|TRBV6-4
CASSDGTSGGNEQFF
>TRBJ2-1|TRBV4-2
CASSQDNSNEQFF
>TRBJ2-2|TRBV6-5
CASSYILAGFEANTGELFF
>TRBJ2-3|TRBV12-3/TRBV12-4
CASSRTSGARGNTQYF
>TRBJ2-2|TRBV6-1
CASIRSGATGELFF
>TRBJ2-5|TRBV20-1
CSALPPTLGVDGETQYF
>TRBJ2-1|TRBV29-1
CSVESGRWTSGRSSYNEQFF